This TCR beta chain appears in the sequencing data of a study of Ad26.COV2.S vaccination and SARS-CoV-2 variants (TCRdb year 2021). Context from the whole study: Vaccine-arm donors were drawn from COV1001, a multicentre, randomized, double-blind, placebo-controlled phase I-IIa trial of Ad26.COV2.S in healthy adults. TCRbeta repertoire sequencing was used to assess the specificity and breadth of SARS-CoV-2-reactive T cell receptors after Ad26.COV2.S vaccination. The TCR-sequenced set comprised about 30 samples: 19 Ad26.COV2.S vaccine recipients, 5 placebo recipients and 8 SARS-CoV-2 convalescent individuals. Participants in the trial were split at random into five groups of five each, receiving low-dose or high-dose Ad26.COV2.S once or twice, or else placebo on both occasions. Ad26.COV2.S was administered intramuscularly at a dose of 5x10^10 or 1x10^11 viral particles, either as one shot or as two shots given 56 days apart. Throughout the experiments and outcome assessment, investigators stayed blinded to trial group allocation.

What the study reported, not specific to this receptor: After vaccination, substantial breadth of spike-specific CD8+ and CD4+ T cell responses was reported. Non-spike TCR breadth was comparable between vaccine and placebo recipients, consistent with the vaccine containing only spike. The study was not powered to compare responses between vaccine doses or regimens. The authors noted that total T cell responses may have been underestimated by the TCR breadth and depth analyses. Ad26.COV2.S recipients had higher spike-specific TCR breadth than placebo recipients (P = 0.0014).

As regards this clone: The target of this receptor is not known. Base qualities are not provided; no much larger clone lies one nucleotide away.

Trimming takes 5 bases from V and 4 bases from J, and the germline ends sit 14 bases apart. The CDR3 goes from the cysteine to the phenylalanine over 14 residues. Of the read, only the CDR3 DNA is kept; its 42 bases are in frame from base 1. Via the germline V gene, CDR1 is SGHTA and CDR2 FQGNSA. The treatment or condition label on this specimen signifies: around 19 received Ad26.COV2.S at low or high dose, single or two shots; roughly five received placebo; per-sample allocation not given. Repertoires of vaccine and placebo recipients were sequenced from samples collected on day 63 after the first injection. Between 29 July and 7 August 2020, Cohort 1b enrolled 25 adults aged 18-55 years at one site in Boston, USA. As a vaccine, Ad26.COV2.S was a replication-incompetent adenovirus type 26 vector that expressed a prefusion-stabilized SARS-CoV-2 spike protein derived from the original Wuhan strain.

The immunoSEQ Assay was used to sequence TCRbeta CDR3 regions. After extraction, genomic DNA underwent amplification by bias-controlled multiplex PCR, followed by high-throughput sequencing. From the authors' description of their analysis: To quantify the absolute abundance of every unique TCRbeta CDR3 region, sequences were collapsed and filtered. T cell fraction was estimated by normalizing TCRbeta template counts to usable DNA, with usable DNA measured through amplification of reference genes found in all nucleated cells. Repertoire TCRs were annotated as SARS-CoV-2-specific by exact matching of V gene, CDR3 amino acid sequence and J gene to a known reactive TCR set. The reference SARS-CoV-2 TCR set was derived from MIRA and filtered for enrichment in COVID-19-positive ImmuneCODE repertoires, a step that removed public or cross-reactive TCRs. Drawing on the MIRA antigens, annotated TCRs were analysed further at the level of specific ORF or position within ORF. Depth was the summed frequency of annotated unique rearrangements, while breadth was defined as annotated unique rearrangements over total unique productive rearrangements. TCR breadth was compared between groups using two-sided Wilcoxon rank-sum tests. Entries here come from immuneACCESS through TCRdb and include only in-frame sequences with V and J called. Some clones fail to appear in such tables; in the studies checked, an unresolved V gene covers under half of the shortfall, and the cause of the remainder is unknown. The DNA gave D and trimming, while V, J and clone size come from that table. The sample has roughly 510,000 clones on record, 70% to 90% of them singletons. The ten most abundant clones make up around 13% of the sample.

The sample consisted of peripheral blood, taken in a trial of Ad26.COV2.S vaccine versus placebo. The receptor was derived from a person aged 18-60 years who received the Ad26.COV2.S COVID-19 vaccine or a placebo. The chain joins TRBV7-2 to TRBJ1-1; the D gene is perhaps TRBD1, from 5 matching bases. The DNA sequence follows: TGTGCCAGCAGCCCAATGCAGGGCTTCACTGAAGCTTTCTTT. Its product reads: CASSPMQGFTEAFF.